This entry features one T cell receptor (beta chain) sequence. Its antigen is currently unknown. In making TCR cDNA, 5'RACE template switching added a universal primer site and UMIs to it. MiXCR was run by TCRdb on the 5' RACE reads, yielding one entry per CDR3 protein. The profile shows more than 450,000 distinct CDR3 sequences, roughly 22% of them singletons. This record comes from a study of T cells after yellow fever vaccination. Study conclusions and caveats: Most primary-vaccination clones recurred post-booster (approximately 95% CD4, around 90% CD8). Some clonotypes were seen in both the CD4 and the CD8 compartments. These made up a small share and likely arose from convergent recombination.

Germline V gene lookup returns CDR1 ENHRY and CDR2 SYGVKD. The J segment lost 9 bases and the V segment lost 4 bases, leaving 5 bases of the junction unmatched. This CDR3 is built from 13 residues. The TCR was taken from a man younger than 35 who received the YFV17D yellow fever vaccine. V usage is TRBV10-3 and J usage is TRBJ1-4; 7 bases are a match to TRBD1. The sample consisted of PBMCs, taken more than 20 days after the first yellow fever vaccination. This CDR3 reads CAISVRGLQKLFF. Written as DNA, the CDR3 is TGTGCCATCAGTGTAAGGGGGCTTCAAAAACTGTTTTTT.